These T cell receptor beta chains were read from a single sample in a study of T-cell memory formation after mild COVID-19. TCRdb independently ran MiXCR on the 5' RACE reads; one entry per CDR3 protein. The top ten clones hold about two fifths of a sample with 100,000 to 120,000 distinct CDR3 sequences, 22% of them seen once. The sequenced sample consisted of PBMCs or a T cell subset sorted from them (not recorded which). These receptor sequences come from a young man who had mild COVID-19 (a few samples of this study predate the infection). Cell type and time point are not known. CDR3s include the opening cysteine and the closing phenylalanine or tryptophan. The D gene is left open where the match is weak. Size is stated for part of the rows, as once, few or many counts, or as a class when the clone is expanded.

>TRBD1|NA|TRBV7-6|TRBJ1-1
TGTGCCAGCAGCTTGGAGGACAGGGACACTGAAGCTTTCTTT
CASSLEDRDTEAFF
>NA|NA|TRBV5-1|TRBJ2-1
TGCGCCAGCAGCTTGGCGACAGGCTACAATGAGCAGTTCTTC
CASSLATGYNEQFF
>TRBD2|once|TRBV6-5|TRBJ2-1
TGTGCCAGCAGTCGAGCGGGGGGCCTTGGCAATGAGCAGTTCTTC
CASSRAGGLGNEQFF
>NA|NA|TRBV4-1|TRBJ2-5
TGCGCCAGCAGCTTGGTGGGCCCCAAGACCCAGTACTTC
CASSLVGPKTQYF
>TRBD2|NA|TRBV4-1|TRBJ2-2
TGCGCCAGCAGCGTTAGCGGGAGAACCACCGGGGAGCTGTTTTTT
CASSVSGRTTGELFF
>NA|NA|TRBV2|TRBJ2-1
TGTGCCAGCCCCCCGGGACAAGACCCTGGTGAGCAGTTCTTC
CASPPGQDPGEQFF
>NA|NA|TRBV19|TRBJ1-5
TGTGCCAGTTCTCGGGGCAGCAGCAATCAGCCCCAGCATTTT
CASSRGSSNQPQHF
>NA|NA|TRBV28|TRBJ2-4
TGTGCCAGCAGTTTACGCCGACAGGCCCACACAAACATTCAGTACTTC
CASSLRRQAHTNIQYF
>NA|few|TRBV24-1|TRBJ1-2
TGTGCCACCAGTGATCAAGGGACATATGGCTACACCTTC
CATSDQGTYGYTF
>TRBD1|NA|TRBV7-9|TRBJ2-1
TGTGCCGAAGAACGACAGGGGTCTTCCAATGAGCAGTTCTTC
CAEERQGSSNEQFF
>NA|few|TRBV6-5|TRBJ2-1
TGTGCCAGCAGAGTCAGCCACTCGACCTCCTACAATGAGCAGTTCTTC
CASRVSHSTSYNEQFF
>TRBD1|NA|TRBV7-9|TRBJ2-1
TGTGCCAGCAGCTGGACAGGCTCCTACAATGAGCAGTTCTTC
CASSWTGSYNEQFF
>TRBD1|NA|TRBV24-1|TRBJ2-5
TGTGCCACCAGTGATTTAAGGGACAGGCCGTGGGAGACCCAGTACTTC
CATSDLRDRPWETQYF
>NA|NA|TRBV7-9|TRBJ2-2
TGTGCCAGCAGCTTTTTGGGGGCGGATAGCACCGGGGAGCTGTTTTTT
CASSFLGADSTGELFF
>NA|few|TRBV4-2|TRBJ2-2
TGTGCCAGCAGCCAAGATCGTCGCGGGAACACCGGGGAGCTGTTTTTT
CASSQDRRGNTGELFF
>TRBD2|NA|TRBV27|TRBJ2-3
TGTGCCAGCAGTTTGGGGAGCGGGGACGGGGATACGCAGTATTTT
CASSLGSGDGDTQYF
>TRBD1|NA|TRBV27|TRBJ2-1
TGTGCCAGCAGTTACAGGGGGCTCGGTGAGCAGTTCTTC
CASSYRGLGEQFF
>NA|NA|TRBV6-2/TRBV6-3|TRBJ2-6
TGTGCCAGCAGTTCCGGGACCTACGAGGGAGGGGCCAACGTCCTGACTTTC
CASSSGTYEGGANVLTF
>NA|NA|TRBV15|TRBJ2-5
TGTGCCACCAGCAGAGATATGGGGTCGGAGACCCAGTACTTC
CATSRDMGSETQYF
>TRBD1|NA|TRBV19|TRBJ2-1
TGTGCCAGTAGTAACCGGGACAGGGGTTGGGGCGAGCAGTTCTTC
CASSNRDRGWGEQFF
>NA|few|TRBV5-1|TRBJ2-7
TGCGCCAGCAGCCCTCGGGCAGGAACCTACGAGCAGTACTTC
CASSPRAGTYEQYF
>NA|NA|TRBV12-3/TRBV12-4|TRBJ2-2
TGTGCCAGCAGTTTAAGGGAGATCTGGGACTCCCGCTCCGGGGAGCTGTTTTTT
CASSLREIWDSRSGELFF